Here is one T cell receptor beta chain with its context. The antigen is undetermined. Treatment of the sample: some 20 received Ad26.COV2.S at low or high dose, single or two shots; 5 received placebo; per-sample allocation not given. Samples came from day 63 after the first vaccine or placebo injection. This specimen belongs to a study of Ad26.COV2.S vaccination and SARS-CoV-2 variants. About the study: Recipients of Ad26.COV2.S got it intramuscularly, once or twice 56 days apart. The study's findings and limits: Possibly, TCR breadth and depth analyses underestimated total T cell responses. Non-spike TCR breadth did not differ much between vaccine and placebo recipients.

Libraries were prepared by immunoSEQ multiplex PCR; TCRdb keeps only in-frame clonotypes and omits some of them. The table shows about 680,000 clones, with 89% occurring only once. Trimming took 4 bases from V and 2 from J, leaving 9 bases between them. There are 14 residues in the CDR3. Germline CDR1 reads MNHEY; CDR2 reads SVGAGI. The chain has TRBV6-5 and TRBJ1-5, with no clear D. The TCR originated in a person aged 18-65 years who received the Ad26.COV2.S COVID-19 vaccine or a placebo. The specimen comprised peripheral blood, sampled in a trial of Ad26.COV2.S vaccine versus placebo. The CDR3 DNA reads as TGTGCCAGCAGTTTACTGGCAGGCAATCAGCCCCAGCATTTT. Protein product: CASSLLAGNQPQHF.